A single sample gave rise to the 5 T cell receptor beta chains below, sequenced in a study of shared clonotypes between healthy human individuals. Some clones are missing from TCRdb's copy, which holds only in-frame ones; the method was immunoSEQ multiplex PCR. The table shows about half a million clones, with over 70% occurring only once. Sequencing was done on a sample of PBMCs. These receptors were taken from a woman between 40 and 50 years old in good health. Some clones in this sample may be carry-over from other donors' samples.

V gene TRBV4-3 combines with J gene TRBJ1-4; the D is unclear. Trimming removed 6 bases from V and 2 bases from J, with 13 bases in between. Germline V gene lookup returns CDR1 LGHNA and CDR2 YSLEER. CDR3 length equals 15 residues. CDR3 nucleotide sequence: TGCGCCAGCAGTCCCCGTGGGCAGACTAATGAAAAACTGTTTTTT. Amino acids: CASSPRGQTNEKLFF.

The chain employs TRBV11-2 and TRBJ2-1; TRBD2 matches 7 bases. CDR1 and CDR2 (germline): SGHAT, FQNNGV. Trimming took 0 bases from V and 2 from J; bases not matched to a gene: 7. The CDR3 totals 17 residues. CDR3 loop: CASSLDLSGAAYNEQFF. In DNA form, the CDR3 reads TGTGCCAGCAGCTTAGATCTAAGCGGGGCCGCCTACAATGAGCAGTTCTTC.

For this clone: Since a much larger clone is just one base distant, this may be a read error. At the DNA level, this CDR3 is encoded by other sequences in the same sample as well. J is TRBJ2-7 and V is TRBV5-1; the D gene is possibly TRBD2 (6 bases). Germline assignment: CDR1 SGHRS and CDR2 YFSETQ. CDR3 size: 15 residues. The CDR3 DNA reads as TGCGCCAGCAGCTTGGTTTCGGGAGTGGGGTACGAGCAGTACTTT. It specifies CASSLVSGVGYEQYF.

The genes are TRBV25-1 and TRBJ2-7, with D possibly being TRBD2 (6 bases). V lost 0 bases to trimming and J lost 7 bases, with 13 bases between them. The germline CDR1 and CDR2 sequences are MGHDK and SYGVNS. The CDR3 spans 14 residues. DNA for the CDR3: TGTGCCAGCAGTGAATATCAATCAGGGAGGGAGCAGTACTTC. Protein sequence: CASSEYQSGREQYF.

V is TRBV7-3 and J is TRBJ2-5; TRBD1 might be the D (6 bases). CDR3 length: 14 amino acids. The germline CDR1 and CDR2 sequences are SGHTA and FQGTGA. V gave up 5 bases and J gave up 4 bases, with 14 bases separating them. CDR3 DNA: TGTGCCAGCAGCCCAACAGGGAGCGGAGAGACCCAGTACTTC. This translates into CASSPTGSGETQYF.